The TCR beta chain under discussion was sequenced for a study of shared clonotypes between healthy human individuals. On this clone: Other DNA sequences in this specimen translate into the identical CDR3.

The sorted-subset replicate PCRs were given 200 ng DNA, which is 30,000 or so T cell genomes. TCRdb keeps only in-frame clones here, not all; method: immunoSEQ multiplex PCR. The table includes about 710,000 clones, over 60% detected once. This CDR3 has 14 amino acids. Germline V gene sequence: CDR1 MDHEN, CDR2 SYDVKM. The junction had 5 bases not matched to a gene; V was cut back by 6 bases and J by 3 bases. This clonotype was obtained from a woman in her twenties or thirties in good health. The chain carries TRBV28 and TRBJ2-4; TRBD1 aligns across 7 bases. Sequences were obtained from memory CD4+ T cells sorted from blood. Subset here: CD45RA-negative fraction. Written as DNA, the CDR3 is TGTGCCAGCAGGGGCCAGGGGGTCAAAAACATTCAGTACTTC. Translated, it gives CASRGQGVKNIQYF.